This T cell receptor (beta chain) was found in a study of T cell responses to AZD1222 COVID-19 vaccine. V lost 0 bases, J lost 3 bases, and 12 bases lay in between. This CDR3 spans 15 amino acids. CDR1 is MNHNS, CDR2 SASEGT, per germline. The table came from immunoSEQ multiplex PCR; TCRdb's copy has only in-frame clones and leaves some out. The sample shows approximately 200,000 clones, roughly nine tenths of them seen only once. Study results and caveats: Baseline seropositivity characterized only a handful of AZD1222 recipients.

Of note for this clone: Its antigen is not known.

The chain carries TRBV6-1 and TRBJ2-7; weak D call: TRBD1 (6 bases). The sequence was collected from an adult who received the AZD1222 COVID-19 vaccine. The sequenced sample was peripheral blood, obtained 28 days after the second AZD1222 dose. CDR3 in amino acids: CASSEAPGHHYEQYF. Written as DNA, the CDR3 is TGTGCCAGCAGTGAAGCTCCGGGACACCACTACGAGCAGTACTTC.